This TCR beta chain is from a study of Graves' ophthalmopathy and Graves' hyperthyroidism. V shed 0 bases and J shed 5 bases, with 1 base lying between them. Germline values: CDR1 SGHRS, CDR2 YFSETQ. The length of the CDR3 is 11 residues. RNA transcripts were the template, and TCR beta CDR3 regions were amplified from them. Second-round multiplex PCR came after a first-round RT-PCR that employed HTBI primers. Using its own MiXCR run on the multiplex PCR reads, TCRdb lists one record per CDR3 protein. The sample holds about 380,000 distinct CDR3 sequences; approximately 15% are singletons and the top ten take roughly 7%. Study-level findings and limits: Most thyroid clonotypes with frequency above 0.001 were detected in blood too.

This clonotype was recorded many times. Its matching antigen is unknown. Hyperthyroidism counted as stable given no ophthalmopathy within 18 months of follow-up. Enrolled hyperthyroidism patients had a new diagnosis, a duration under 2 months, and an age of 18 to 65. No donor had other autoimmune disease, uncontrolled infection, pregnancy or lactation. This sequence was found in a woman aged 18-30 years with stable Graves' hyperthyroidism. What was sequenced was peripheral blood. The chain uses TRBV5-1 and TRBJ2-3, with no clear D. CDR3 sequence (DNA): TGCGCCAGCAGCTTGGAAGATACGCAGTATTTT. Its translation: CASSLEDTQYF. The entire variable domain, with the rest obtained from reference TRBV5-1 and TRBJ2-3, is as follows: KAGVTQTPRYLIKTRGQQVTLSCSPISGHRSVSWYQQTPGQGLQFLFEYFSETQRNKGNFPGRFSGRQFSNSRSEMNVSTLELGDSALYLCASSLEDTQYFGPGTRLTVL.